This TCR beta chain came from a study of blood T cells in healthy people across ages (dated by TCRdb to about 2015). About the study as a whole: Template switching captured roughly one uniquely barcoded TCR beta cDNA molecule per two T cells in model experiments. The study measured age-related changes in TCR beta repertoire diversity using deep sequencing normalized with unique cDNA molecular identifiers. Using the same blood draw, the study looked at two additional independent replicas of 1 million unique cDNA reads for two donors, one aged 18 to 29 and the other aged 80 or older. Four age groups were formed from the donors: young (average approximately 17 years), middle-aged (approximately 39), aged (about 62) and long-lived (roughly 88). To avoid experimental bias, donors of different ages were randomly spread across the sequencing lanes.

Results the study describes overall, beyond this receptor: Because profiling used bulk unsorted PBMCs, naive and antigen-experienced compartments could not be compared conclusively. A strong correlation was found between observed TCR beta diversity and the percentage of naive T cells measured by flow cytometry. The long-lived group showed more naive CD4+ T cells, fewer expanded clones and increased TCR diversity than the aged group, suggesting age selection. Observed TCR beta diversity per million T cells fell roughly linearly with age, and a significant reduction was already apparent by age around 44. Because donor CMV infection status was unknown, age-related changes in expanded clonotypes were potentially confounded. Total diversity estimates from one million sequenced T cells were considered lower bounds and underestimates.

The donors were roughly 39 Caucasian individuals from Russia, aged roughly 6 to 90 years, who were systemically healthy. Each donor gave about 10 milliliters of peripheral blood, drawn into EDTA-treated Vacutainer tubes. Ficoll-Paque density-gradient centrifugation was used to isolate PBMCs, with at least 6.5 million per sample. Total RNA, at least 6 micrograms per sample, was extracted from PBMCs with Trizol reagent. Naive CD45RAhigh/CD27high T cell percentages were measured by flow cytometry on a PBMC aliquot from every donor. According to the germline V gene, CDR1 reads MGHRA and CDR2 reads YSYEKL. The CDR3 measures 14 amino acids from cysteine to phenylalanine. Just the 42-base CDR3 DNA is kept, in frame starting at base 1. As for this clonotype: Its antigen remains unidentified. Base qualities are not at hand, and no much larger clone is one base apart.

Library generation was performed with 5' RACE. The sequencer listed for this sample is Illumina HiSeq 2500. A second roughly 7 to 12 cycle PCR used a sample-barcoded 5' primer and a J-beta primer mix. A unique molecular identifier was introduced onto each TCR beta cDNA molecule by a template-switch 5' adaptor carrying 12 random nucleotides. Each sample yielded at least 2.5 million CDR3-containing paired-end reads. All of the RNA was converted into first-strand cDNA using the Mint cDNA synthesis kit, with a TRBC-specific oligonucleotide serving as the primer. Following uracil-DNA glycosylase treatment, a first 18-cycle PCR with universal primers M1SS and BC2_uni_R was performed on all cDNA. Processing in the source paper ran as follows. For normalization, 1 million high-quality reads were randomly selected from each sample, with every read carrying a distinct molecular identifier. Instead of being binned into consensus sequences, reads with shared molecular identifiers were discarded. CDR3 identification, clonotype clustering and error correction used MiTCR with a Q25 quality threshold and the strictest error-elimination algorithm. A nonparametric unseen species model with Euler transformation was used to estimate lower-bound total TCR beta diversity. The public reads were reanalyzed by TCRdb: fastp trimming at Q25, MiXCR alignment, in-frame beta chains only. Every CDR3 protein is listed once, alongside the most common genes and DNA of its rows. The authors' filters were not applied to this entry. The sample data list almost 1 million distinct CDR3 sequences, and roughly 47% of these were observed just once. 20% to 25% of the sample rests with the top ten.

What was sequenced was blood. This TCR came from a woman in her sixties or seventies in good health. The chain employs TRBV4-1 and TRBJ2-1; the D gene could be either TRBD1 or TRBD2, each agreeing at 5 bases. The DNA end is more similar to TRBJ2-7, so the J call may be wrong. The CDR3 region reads CASSQDPRETEQYF. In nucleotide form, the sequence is TGCGCCAGCAGCCAAGACCCCAGGGAGACTGAGCAGTACTTC.